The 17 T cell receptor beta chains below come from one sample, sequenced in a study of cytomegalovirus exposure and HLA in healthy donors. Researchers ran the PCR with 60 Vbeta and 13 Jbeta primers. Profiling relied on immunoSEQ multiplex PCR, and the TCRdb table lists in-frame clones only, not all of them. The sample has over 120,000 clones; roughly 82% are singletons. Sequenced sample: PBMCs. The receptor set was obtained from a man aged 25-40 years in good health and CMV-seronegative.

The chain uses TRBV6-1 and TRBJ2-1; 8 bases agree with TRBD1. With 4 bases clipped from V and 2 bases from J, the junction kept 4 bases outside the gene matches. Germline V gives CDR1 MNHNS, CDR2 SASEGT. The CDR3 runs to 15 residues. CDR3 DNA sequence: TGTGCCAGCAGTGTAAACAGGGGGGCCTACAATGAGCAGTTCTTC. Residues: CASSVNRGAYNEQFF.

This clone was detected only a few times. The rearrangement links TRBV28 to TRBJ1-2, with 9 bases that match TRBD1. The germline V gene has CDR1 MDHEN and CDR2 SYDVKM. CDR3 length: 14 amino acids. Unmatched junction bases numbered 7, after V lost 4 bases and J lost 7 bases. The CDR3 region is CASSSGQGVFGYTF. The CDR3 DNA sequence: TGTGCCAGCAGTTCGGGACAGGGAGTATTTGGCTACACCTTC.

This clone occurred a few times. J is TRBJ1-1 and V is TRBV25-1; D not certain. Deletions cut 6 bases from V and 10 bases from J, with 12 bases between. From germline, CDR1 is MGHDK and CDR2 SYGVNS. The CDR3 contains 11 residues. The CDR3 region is CASRTINRAFF. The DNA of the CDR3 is TGTGCCAGCAGGACAATCAATCGAGCTTTCTTT. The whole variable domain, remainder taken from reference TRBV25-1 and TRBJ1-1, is EADIYQTPRYLVIGTGKKITLECSQTMGHDKMYWYQQDPGMELHLIHYSYGVNSTEKGDLSSESTVSRIRTEHFPLTLESARPSHTSQYLCASRTINRAFFGQGTRLTVV.

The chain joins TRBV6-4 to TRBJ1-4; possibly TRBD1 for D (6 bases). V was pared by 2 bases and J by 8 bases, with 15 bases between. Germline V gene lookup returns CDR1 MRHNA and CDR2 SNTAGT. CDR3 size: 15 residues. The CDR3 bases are TGTGCCAGCAGTGACCCACCGACAGGAGAAGAAAAACTGTTTTTT. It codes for CASSDPPTGEEKLFF.

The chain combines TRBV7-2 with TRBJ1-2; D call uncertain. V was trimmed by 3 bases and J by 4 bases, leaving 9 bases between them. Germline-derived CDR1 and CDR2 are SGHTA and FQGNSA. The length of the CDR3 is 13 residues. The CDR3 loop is CASSLSRSYGYTF. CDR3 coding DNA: TGTGCCAGCAGCTTGAGCAGGTCCTATGGCTACACCTTC.

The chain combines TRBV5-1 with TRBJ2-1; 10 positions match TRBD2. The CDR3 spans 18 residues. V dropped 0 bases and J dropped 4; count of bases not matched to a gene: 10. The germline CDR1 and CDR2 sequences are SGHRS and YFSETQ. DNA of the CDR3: TGCGCCAGCAGCTTGGACCAGCGGGGGGGTTCTATTTACAATGAGCAGTTCTTC. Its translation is CASSLDQRGGSIYNEQFF. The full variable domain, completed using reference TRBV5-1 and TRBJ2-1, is KAGVTQTPRYLIKTRGQQVTLSCSPISGHRSVSWYQQTPGQGLQFLFEYFSETQRNKGNFPGRFSGRQFSNSRSEMNVSTLELGDSALYLCASSLDQRGGSIYNEQFFGPGTRLTVL.

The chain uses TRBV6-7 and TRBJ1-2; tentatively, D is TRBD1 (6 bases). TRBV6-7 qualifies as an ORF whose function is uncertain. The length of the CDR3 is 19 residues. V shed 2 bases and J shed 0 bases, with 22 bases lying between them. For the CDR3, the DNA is TGTGCCAGCAGTTACCAATACTGGGACACGCTCCCGACTAACTATGGCTACACCTTC. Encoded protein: CASSYQYWDTLPTNYGYTF.

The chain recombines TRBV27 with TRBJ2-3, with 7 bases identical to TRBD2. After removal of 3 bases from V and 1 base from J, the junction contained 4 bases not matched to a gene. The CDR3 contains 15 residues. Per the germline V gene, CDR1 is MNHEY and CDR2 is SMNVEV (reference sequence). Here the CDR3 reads CASSFGGGGTDTQYF. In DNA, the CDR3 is TGTGCCAGCAGTTTCGGCGGGGGAGGCACAGATACGCAGTATTTT.

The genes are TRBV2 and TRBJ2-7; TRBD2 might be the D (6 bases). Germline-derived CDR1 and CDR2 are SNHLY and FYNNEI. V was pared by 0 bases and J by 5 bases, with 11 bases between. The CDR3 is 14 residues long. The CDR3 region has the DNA TGTGCCAGCAGTGAAGCGATCGGGGGACACGAGCAGTACTTC. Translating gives CASSEAIGGHEQYF.

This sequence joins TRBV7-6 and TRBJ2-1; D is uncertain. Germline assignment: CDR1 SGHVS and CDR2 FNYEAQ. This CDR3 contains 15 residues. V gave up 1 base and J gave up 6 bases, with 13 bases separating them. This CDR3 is CASSLDVLVGNEQFF. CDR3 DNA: TGTGCCAGCAGCTTAGATGTGCTAGTTGGCAATGAGCAGTTCTTC.

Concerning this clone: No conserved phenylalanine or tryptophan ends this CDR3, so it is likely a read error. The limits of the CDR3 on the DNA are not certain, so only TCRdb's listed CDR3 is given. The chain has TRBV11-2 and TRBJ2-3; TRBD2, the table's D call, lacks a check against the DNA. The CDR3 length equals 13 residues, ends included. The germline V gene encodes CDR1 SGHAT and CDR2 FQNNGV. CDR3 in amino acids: CASSLDRGGRFMV.

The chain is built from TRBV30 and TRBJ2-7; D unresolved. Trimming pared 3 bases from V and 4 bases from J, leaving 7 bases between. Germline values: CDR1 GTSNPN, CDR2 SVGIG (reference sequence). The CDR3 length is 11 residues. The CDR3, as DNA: TGTGCCTGGAGCCCAGGTTACGAGCAGTACTTC. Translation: CAWSPGYEQYF.

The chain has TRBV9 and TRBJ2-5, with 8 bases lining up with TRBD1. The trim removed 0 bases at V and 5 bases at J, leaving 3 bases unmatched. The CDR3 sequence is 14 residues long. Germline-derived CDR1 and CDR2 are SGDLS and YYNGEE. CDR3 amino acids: CASSVATGGETQYF. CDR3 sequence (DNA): TGTGCCAGCAGCGTAGCTACAGGGGGGGAGACCCAGTACTTC.

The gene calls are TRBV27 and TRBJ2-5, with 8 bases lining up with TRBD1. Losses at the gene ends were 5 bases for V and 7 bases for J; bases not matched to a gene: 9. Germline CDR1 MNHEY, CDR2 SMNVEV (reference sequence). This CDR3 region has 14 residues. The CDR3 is CASSKLTGESTQYF. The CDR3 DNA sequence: TGTGCCAGCAGTAAACTGACAGGGGAATCGACCCAGTACTTC.

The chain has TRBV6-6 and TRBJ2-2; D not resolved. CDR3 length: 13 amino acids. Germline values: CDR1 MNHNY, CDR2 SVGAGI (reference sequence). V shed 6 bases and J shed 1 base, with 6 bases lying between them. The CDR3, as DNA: TGTGCCAGCAGCCCCCGGAACACCGGGGAGCTGTTTTTT. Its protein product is CASSPRNTGELFF.

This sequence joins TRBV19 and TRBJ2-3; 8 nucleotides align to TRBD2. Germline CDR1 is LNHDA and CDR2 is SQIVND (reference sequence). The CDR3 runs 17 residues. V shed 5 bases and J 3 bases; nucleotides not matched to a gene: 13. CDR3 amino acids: CASSLSSAGLGTDTQYF. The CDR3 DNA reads TGTGCCAGTAGTCTAAGTTCGGCGGGACTAGGAACAGATACGCAGTATTTT.

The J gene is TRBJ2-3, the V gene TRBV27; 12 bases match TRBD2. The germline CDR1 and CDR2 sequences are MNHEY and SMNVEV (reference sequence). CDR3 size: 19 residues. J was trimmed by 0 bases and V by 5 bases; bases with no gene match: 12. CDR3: CASSPARTSGVTSTDTQYF. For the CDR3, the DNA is TGTGCCAGCAGTCCGGCGAGGACTAGCGGGGTGACTAGCACAGATACGCAGTATTTT.